Included here is one TCR beta chain sequence, with context. Antigen unknown. This sample was included in a study of blood T cells in healthy people across ages. At the level of the study: About one barcoded beta molecule was captured per two T cells (by template switching). Study-wide findings and caveats: In the absence of known donor CMV status, changes in expanded clonotypes were possibly confounded.

V lost 0 bases, J lost 2 bases, and 19 bases lay in between. This CDR3 is built from 17 residues. Germline lookup yields CDR1 DFQATT and CDR2 SNEGSKA (reference sequence). Primers used in a second PCR of about 7 to 12 cycles were a sample-barcoded 5' primer and a J-beta primer mix. TCRdb reanalysed the 5' RACE reads using MiXCR and keeps one entry per CDR3 protein. This repertoire shows 1.5 million to 2 million distinct CDR3 sequences, about two fifths found once; its top ten account for 23%. The receptor was isolated from a human donor in good health. The sample comprised blood. The rearrangement joins TRBV20-1 to TRBJ1-2; tentatively, D is TRBD1 (6 bases). CDR3 sequence reads: CSARDSGQISSNYGYTF. In DNA, the CDR3 is TGCAGTGCTAGAGATTCCGGACAGATATCGTCAAACTATGGCTACACCTTC.